This TCR beta chain was sequenced for a study of shared clonotypes between healthy human individuals (dated by TCRdb to the early 2020s). About the full investigation: A few men and a couple of women, aged 18 to 49 years, made up the cohort. To estimate repertoire size and how much clonotypes are shared between individuals, the study performed deep sequencing of blood TCR repertoires from a few healthy adults. Leukapheresis yielded between about 0.94 and 8.9 billion PBMCs per donor. To increase sequencing depth and limit assay-specific biases, TCR repertoire library preparation and sequencing were carried out by different laboratories using diverse techniques.

General conclusions and limits of the study: Based on pairwise subsampling, the degree of clonotype sharing among donors was expected to be affected by sequencing depth. Sampling was restricted to blood, and TCR repertoires in tissue are likely to differ from TCR repertoires in blood. The small number of donors limited the genetic and exposure-history diversity represented.

The donors were healthy, HIV-negative adults who had no recently reported acute infections or vaccinations. Only Caucasian adults living in Nashville, Tennessee, USA were represented among the donors. For unsorted samples, about 87 million PBMCs were counted, and genomic DNA was extracted using the QIAamp DNA Blood Mini kit. Blood was collected by leukapheresis, and PBMCs were isolated by Ficoll-Histopaque density gradient centrifugation and then cryopreserved in liquid nitrogen vapor phase. With respect to this clone: Its antigen is not yet known. One base away there is no much larger clone; base qualities are not given.

Using the deep immunoSEQ assay, TCR CDR3 regions were amplified from genomic DNA by multiplex PCR. For each cell subset, the extracted genomic DNA was distributed evenly across all wells of several immunoSEQ 96-well plates, and each plate served as one replicate. For unsorted PBMC, around 300 ng genomic DNA, equal to 25,000 to 35,000 T cell genomes, was loaded into each replicate PCR. Ten immunoSEQ deep assay plates were used to sequence unsorted PBMC genomic DNA. Purified libraries were quantified with a Qubit 3.0 fluorometer, sized on a Bioanalyzer 2100, and re-quantified with the KAPA Library Quantification kit. Every immunoSEQ 96-well plate was sequenced on a dedicated single-read 150-cycle Illumina NextSeq 550 flow cell. On the authors' methods: The immunoSEQ output contained only junctional sequences without quality scores, so filtering could not match that applied to full-length reads. Sequences were annotated with PyIR, a Python wrapper for IgBLAST v1.9, using IMGT germline references to assign V/J genes and CDR3. Reads were filtered out if the reads had weak V/J assignments (E-value above 1e-6), no CDR3, stop codons, out-of-frame junctions, or ambiguous translated residues. V3J clonotypes were defined as sequences sharing an identical inferred V gene, J gene, and CDR3 amino acid sequence. Percentage overlap between repertoires was computed as shared unique clonotypes divided by the size of the smaller repertoire. Richness of each repertoire was evaluated using RTK rarefaction, the Chao1 estimator, and Recon v2.1 estimates of unobserved clonotypes. Not all clones reach the TCRdb copy of this immuneACCESS table, which keeps in-frame sequences only. Checked studies attribute under half of the gap to unresolved V genes and leave the rest unexplained. The V and J calls and clone size were taken over from that table, and D and trimming were inferred from the DNA. The sample table contains a few hundred thousand clones; only one count was recorded for roughly 72% of them. In total, the top ten clones hold 12% of the sample.

The sequence derives from a woman aged 40-49 years in good health. Some clones in this sample may be carry-over from other donors' samples. Sequencing was done on a sample of PBMCs.

The DNA sequence is as follows: TGTGCCAGCAGTGAAGCCACAGCAAACTACGAGCAGTACTTC. It translates to CASSEATANYEQYF. This chain joins TRBV6-1 to TRBJ2-7; a confident D gene designation cannot be given. The CDR3, from cysteine to phenylalanine, totals 14 residues. Only the CDR3 DNA is retained, 42 bases long and in frame from the first base. The junction carries 9 bases between V and J, which are trimmed by 0 bases and 3 bases respectively. From a lookup of the germline V gene, CDR1 and CDR2 are MNHNS and SASEGT.